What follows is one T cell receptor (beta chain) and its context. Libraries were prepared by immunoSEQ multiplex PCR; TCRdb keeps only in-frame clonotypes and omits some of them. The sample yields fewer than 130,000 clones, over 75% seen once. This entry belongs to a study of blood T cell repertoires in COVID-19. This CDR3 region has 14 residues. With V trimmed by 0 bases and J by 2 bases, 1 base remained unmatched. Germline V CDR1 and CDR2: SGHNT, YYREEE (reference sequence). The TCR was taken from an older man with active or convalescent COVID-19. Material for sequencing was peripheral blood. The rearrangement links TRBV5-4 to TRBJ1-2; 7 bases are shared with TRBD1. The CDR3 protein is CASSLAGGNYGYTF. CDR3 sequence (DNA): TGTGCCAGCAGCTTGGCAGGGGGAAACTATGGCTACACCTTC.